This TCR beta chain was identified in a study of T cells after yellow fever vaccination. About the study: The authors prepared low-cell-number fractions using SMART-Seq v4 Ultra Low Input.

Study results and limitations: Post-booster repertoires again held most primary-vaccination clones (about 96% CD4, 88% CD8). Faster peaking, at day 5 versus 15, marked a secondary response that was weaker.

This clonotype was observed a few times. What it binds is not known. The study made its TCR cDNA through 5'RACE template switching. That step introduced a universal primer site along with UMIs. Each CDR3 protein is one row after TCRdb ran MiXCR on the 5' RACE reads. The sample holds some 560,000 distinct CDR3 sequences, around 17% seen once. With 7 bases removed from V and 8 bases from J, the gap between germline ends came to 18 bases. Germline V gives CDR1 MDHEN, CDR2 SYDVKM. The CDR3 extends over 14 amino acids. Sequences were derived from PBMCs, sampled roughly 5 days after the first yellow fever vaccination. V and J are TRBV28 and TRBJ2-1, with D unclear. The receptor was derived from a man between 18 and 35 years old who received the YFV17D yellow fever vaccine. This CDR3 reads CASKYDNPFYEQFF. CDR3 sequence (DNA): TGTGCCAGCAAATACGACAACCCCTTCTATGAGCAGTTCTTC. The variable domain in full, completed from reference TRBV28 and TRBJ2-1, reads DVKVTQSSRYLVKRTGEKVFLECVQDMDHENMFWYRQDPGLGLRLIYFSYDVKMKEKGDIPEGYSVSREKKERFSLILESASTNQTSMYLCASKYDNPFYEQFFGPGTRLTVL.